This entry is about one TCR beta chain. The germline V gene has CDR1 MNHNS and CDR2 SASEGT. This CDR3 contains 15 residues. V lost 2 bases to trimming and J lost 1 base, with 9 bases between them. This record comes from a study of blood T cell repertoires in COVID-19. The assay was immunoSEQ multiplex PCR, and TCRdb's table has in-frame clones only and misses some. The repertoire holds 95,000 to 150,000 clones, with 84% as singletons. The TCR originated in a woman aged 30 to 39 who had recovered from COVID-19. Material: PBMCs or T cells enriched from blood (not recorded which). The chain uses TRBV6-1 and TRBJ1-5, with D possibly TRBD1 on 6 matching bases. This CDR3 is CASSEIGQSNQPQHF. CDR3 nucleotide sequence: TGTGCCAGCAGTGAAATCGGACAGAGCAATCAGCCCCAGCATTTT.